This entry is about one T cell receptor (beta chain). These data originate in a study of blood T cell repertoires in COVID-19. Study-wide background: PBMCs, B-cell-depleted T cells, or T cells provided the cDNA or gDNA that made up the material.

Generated by immunoSEQ multiplex PCR, the TCRdb table keeps only in-frame clones and is missing some. Of 90,000 or so clones listed, under 90% are singletons. Germline V gene data show CDR1 as MNHEY and CDR2 as SVGAGI. The V gene lost 5 bases and the J gene lost 5 bases, with 10 bases spanning the gap. The CDR3 spans 14 residues. The Seattle patients joined while their infection was active and were tracked longitudinally afterward. V gene TRBV6-5 combines with J gene TRBJ1-6; D is perhaps TRBD1 (5 bases). This receptor was obtained from a man between 60 and 75 years old with COVID-19, enrolled during active disease. Sequencing was carried out using peripheral blood. The CDR3 nucleotides read TGTGCCAGCAGTCCCCTCAGGGATAATTCACCCCTCCACTTT. As protein: CASSPLRDNSPLHF.